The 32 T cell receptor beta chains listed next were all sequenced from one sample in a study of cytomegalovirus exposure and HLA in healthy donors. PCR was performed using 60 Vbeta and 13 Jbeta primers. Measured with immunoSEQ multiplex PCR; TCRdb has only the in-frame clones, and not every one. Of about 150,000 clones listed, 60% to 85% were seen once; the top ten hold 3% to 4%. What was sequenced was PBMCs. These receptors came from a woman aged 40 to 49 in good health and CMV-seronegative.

The CDR3 is CASSIQGSRGYTF. The CDR3 DNA reads as TGTGCCAGTAGTATCCAGGGTTCTCGGGGCTACACCTTC. This chain links TRBV19 with TRBJ1-2; a weak D match, TRBD1 (5 bases). CDR3 length: 13 amino acids. The ends were cut back, 3 bases at V and 8 bases at J, with 13 bases in the middle. The germline gives CDR1 LNHDA, CDR2 SQIVND (reference sequence).

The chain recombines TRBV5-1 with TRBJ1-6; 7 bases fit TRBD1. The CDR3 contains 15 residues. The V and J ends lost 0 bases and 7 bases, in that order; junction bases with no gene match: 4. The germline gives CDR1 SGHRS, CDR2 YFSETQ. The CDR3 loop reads CASSLGAGGNSPLHF. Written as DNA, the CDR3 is TGCGCCAGCAGCTTGGGGGCAGGGGGGAATTCACCCCTCCACTTT. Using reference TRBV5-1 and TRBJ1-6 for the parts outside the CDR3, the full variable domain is KAGVTQTPRYLIKTRGQQVTLSCSPISGHRSVSWYQQTPGQGLQFLFEYFSETQRNKGNFPGRFSGRQFSNSRSEMNVSTLELGDSALYLCASSLGAGGNSPLHFGNGTRLTVT.

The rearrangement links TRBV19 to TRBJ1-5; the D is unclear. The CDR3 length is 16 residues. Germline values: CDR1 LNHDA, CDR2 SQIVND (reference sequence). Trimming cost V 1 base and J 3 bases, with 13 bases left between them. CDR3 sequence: CASSIVGGGNNQPQHF. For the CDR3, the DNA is TGTGCCAGTAGTATAGTGGGAGGAGGGAACAATCAGCCCCAGCATTTT.

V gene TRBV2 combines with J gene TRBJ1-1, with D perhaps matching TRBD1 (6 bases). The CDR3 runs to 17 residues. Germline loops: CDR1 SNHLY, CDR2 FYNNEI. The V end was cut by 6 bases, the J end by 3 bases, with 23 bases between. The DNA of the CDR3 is TGTGCCAGCAGAGGAAGGGGGGGCCGGTTGGGGGACACTGAAGCTTTCTTT. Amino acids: CASRGRGGRLGDTEAFF. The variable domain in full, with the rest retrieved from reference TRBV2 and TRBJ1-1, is EPEVTQTPSHQVTQMGQEVILRCVPISNHLYFYWYRQILGQKVEFLVSFYNNEISEKSEIFDDQFSVERPDGSNFTLKIRSTKLEDSAMYFCASRGRGGRLGDTEAFFGQGTRLTVV.

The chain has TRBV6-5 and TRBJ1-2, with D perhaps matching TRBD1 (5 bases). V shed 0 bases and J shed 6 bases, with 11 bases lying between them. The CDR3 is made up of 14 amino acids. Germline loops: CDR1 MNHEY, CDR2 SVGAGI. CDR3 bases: TGTGCCAGCAGTTACTCAGGCCAGGGCGATGGCTACACCTTC. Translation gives CASSYSGQGDGYTF.

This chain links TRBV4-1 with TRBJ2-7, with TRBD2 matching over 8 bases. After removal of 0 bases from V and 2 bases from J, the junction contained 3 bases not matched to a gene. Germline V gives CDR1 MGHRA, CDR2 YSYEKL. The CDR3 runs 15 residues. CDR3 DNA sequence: TGCGCCAGCAGCCAAGAGGCGGGGGGCCCCTACGAGCAGTACTTC. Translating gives CASSQEAGGPYEQYF.

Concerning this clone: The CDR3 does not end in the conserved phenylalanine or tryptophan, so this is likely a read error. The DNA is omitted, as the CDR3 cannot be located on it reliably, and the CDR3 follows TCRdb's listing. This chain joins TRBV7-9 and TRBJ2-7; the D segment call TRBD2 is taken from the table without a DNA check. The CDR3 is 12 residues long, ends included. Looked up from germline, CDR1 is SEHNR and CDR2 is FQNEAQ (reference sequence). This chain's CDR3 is CASSFIAGGPNG.

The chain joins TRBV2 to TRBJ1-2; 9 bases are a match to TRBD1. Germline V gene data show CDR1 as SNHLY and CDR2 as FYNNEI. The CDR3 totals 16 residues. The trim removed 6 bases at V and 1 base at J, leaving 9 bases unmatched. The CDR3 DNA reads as TGTGCCAGCAGGCCGAATGCGGGACAGGGTAACTATGGCTACACCTTC. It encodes CASRPNAGQGNYGYTF.

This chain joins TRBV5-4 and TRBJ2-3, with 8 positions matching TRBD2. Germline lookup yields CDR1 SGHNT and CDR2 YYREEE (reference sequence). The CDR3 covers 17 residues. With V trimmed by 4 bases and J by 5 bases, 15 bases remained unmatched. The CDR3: CASSLPPRGGRGDTQYF. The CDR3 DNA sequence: TGTGCCAGCAGCCTCCCACCTCGGGGGGGGCGGGGAGATACGCAGTATTTT.

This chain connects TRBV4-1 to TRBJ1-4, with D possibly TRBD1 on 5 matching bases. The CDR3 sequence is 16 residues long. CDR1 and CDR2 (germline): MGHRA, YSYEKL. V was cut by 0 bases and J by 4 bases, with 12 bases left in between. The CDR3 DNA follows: TGCGCCAGCAGCCAAGAGGGGGGGACTGGTAATGAAAAACTGTTTTTT. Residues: CASSQEGGTGNEKLFF.

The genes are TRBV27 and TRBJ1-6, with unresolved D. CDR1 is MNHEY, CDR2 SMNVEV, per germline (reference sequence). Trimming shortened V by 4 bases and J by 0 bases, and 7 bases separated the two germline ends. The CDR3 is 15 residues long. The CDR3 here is CASSSPVSYNSPLHF. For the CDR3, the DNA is TGTGCCAGCAGTTCACCGGTCTCCTATAATTCACCCCTCCACTTT.

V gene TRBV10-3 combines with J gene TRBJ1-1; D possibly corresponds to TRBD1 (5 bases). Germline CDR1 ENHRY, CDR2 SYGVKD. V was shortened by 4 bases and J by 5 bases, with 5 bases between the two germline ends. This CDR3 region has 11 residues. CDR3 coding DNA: TGTGCCATCAGTGGACAGACTGAAGCTTTCTTT. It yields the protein CAISGQTEAFF.

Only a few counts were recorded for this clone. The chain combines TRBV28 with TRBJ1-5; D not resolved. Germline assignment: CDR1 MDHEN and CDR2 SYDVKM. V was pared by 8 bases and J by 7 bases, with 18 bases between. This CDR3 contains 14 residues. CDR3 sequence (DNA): TGTGCCAGCCTTGGACGGGGATTCGAGCAGCCCCAGCATTTT. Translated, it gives CASLGRGFEQPQHF.

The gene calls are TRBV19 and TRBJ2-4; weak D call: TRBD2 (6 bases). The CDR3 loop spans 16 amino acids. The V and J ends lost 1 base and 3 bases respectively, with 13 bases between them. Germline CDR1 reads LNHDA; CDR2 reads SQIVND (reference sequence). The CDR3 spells CASSIGGGVGKNIQYF. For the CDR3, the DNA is TGTGCCAGTAGTATAGGAGGAGGGGTTGGCAAAAACATTCAGTACTTC.

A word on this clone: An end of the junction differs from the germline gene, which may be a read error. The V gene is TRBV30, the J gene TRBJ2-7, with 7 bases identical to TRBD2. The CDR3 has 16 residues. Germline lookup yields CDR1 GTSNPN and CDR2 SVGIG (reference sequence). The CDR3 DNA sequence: TGTGCCTGGAGTGTACCCGGACTAGGGTTGTCGGACGAGCGGTACTTC. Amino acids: CAWSVPGLGLSDERYF. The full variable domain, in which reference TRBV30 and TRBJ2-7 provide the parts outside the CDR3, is SQTIHQWPATLVQPVGSPLSLECTVEGTSNPNLYWYRQAAGRGLQLLFYSVGIGQISSEVPQNLSASRPQDRQFILSSKKLLLSDSGFYLCAWSVPGLGLSDERYFGPGTRLTVT.

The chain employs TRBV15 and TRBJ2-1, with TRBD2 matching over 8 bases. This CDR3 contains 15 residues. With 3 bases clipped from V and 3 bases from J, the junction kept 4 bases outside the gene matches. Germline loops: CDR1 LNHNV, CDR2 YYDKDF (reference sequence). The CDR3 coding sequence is TGTGCCACCAGCAGCTTAGCGGGGCTCTACAATGAGCAGTTCTTC. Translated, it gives CATSSLAGLYNEQFF.

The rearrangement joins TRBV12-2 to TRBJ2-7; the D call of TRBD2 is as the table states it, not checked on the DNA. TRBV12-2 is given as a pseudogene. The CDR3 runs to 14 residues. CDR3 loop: CASRLTGNHGMQYF. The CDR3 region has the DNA TGTGCAAGTCGCTTAACCGGGAATCACGGGATGCAGTACTTC.

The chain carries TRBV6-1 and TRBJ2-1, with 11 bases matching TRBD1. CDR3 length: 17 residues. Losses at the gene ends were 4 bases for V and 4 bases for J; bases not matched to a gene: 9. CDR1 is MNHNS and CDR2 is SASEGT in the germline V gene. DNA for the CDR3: TGTGCCAGCAGTGGGTCCATGGGACAGGGGGGGTACAATGAGCAGTTCTTC. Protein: CASSGSMGQGGYNEQFF.

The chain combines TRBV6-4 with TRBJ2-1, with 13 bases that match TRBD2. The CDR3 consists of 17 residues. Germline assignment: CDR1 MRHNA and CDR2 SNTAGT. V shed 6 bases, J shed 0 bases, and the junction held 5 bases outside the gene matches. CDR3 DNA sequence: TGTGCCAGCAGACGACTAGCGGGAGGAAGCTCCTACAATGAGCAGTTCTTC. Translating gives CASRRLAGGSSYNEQFF.

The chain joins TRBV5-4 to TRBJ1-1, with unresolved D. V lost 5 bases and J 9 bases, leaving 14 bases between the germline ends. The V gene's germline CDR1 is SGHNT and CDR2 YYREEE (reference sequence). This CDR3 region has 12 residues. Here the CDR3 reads CASRADGPQAFF. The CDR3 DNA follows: TGTGCCAGCAGAGCGGACGGACCTCAAGCTTTCTTT.

The CDR3 bases are TGTGCCAGCAGTTTCTGGACAGGGGTCGCCTCTGGGGCCAACGTCCTGACTTTC. Translated: CASSFWTGVASGANVLTF. The rearrangement links TRBV27 to TRBJ2-6; TRBD1 aligns across 9 bases. Germline CDR1 reads MNHEY; CDR2 reads SMNVEV (reference sequence). The CDR3 sequence is 18 residues long. Germline trimming cut 3 bases from V and 0 bases from J; bases unmatched to any gene: 6.

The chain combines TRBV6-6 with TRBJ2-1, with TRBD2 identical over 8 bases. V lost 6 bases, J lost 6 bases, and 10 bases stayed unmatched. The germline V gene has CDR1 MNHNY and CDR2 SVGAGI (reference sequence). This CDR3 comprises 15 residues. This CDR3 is CASSYHQGLGNEQFF. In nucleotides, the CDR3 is TGTGCCAGCAGCTATCACCAGGGACTAGGCAATGAGCAGTTCTTC.

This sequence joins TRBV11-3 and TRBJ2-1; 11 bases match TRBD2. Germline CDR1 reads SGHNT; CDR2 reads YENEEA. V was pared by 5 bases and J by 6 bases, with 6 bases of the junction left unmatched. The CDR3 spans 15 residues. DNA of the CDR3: TGTGCCAGCAGCCCCACCGGGACTAGCGGCAATGAGCAGTTCTTC. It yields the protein CASSPTGTSGNEQFF.

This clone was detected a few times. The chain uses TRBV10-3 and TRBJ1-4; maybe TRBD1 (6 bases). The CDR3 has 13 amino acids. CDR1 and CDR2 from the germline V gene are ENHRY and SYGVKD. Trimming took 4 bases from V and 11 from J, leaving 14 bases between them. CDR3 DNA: TGTGCCATCAGTGTCGATGGGGGCCTGAAACTGTTTTTT. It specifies CAISVDGGLKLFF.

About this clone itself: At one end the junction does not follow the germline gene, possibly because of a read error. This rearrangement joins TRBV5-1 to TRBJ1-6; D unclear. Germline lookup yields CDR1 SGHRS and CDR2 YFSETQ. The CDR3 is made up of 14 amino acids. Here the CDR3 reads CASNLREGNSPLHF. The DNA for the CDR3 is TGCGCCAGCAACTTGAGAGAGGGAAATTCACCCCTCCACTTT.

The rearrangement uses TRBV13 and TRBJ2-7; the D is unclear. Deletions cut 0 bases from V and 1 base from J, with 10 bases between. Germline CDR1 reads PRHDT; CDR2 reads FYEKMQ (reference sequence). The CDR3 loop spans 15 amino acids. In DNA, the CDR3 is TGTGCCAGCAGCTTAGGCCAGGCCCCATCCTACGAGCAGTACTTC. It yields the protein CASSLGQAPSYEQYF.

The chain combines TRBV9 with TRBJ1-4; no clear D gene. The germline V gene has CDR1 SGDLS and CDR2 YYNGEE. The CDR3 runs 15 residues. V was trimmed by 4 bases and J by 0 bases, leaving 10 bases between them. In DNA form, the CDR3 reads TGTGCCAGCAGCCCTCCCGGTCCAACTAATGAAAAACTGTTTTTT. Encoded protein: CASSPPGPTNEKLFF.

CDR3 residues: CASTRDWGYEQYF. CDR3 DNA sequence: TGTGCCAGCACCCGGGACTGGGGATACGAGCAGTACTTC. The gene calls are TRBV2 and TRBJ2-7, with a tentative D call TRBD2 (6 bases). Germline V gives CDR1 SNHLY, CDR2 FYNNEI. V was pared by 7 bases and J by 4 bases, with 14 bases between. The CDR3 is 13 residues long.

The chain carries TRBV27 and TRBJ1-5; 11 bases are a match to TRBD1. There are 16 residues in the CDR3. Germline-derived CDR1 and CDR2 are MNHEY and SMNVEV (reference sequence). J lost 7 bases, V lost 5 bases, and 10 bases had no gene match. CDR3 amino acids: CASSPSPGQGDQPQHF. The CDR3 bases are TGTGCCAGCAGTCCGAGCCCGGGACAGGGGGACCAGCCCCAGCATTTT.

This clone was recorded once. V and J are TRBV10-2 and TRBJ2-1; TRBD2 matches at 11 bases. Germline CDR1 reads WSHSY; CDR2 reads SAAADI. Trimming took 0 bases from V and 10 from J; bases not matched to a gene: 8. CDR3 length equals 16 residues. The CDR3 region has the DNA TGCGCCAGCAGTGAGTCCACTAGCGGGAGAAGAAGGGAGCAGTTCTTC. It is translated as CASSESTSGRRREQFF.

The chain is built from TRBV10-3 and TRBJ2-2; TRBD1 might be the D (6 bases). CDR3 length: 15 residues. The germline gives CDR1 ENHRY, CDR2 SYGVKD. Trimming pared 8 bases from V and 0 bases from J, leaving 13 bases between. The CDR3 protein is CAISSGTTNTGELFF. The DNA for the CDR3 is TGTGCCATCTCCTCCGGGACAACGAACACCGGGGAGCTGTTTTTT.

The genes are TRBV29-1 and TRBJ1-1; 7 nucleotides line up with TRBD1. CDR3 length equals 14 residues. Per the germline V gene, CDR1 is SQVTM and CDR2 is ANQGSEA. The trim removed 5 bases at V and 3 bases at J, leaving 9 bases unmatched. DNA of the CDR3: TGCAGCGTTAAAGGGGGCACGACTGACACTGAAGCTTTCTTT. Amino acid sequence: CSVKGGTTDTEAFF.